Shown below are 3 T cell receptor beta chains from a single sample sequenced in a study of T-cell reconstitution after alpha-beta-depleted transplantation in children. Unique molecular identifiers were incorporated during preparation of the TCRbeta library. TCRdb fed the PCR reads into MiXCR, producing one record per CDR3 protein. This sample has approximately 500,000 distinct CDR3 sequences, with 10% to 13% found just once. The sample was PBMCs, taken before TCRalphabeta/CD19-depleted stem cell transplant. The receptor source for this set is a child younger than 10 with inherited bone marrow failure, due to receive a stem cell transplant.

A few counts support this clonotype. V and J are TRBV7-2 and TRBJ2-7; a weak D match, TRBD1 (7 bases). Trimming left V 3 bases short and J 9 bases short, with 18 bases between. There are 14 residues in the CDR3. Germline-derived CDR1 and CDR2 are SGHTA and FQGNSA. CDR3 in amino acids: CASSFLGGQPGQYF. The CDR3 region has the DNA TGTGCCAGCAGCTTTTTGGGGGGACAGCCGGGGCAGTACTTC.

This clonotype was observed many times. V is TRBV5-1 and J is TRBJ2-3; D is uncertain. The CDR3 covers 13 residues. CDR1 SGHRS and CDR2 YFSETQ come from the germline V gene. V lost 2 bases, J lost 2 bases, and 6 bases lay in between. The DNA for the CDR3 is TGCGCCAGCAGCTTTCTCCCCACAGATACGCAGTATTTT. Its protein is CASSFLPTDTQYF.

The table lists this clonotype with a count of one. The junction and the germline gene differ at one end; a read error may be behind it. V and J are TRBV2 and TRBJ2-6; no reliable D call. The CDR3 contains 18 residues. The V gene's germline CDR1 is SNHLY and CDR2 FYNNEI. The CDR3 region has the DNA TGTACCAGCAGTTTTTTAGTAGGACGAAATTCTGGGGCCAACGTCCTGACTTTC. Amino acid sequence: CTSSFLVGRNSGANVLTF.